The 7 T cell receptor beta chains listed next were all sequenced from one sample in a study of OX40 agonist ivuxolimab in advanced cancers. The repertoire was sequenced with immunoSEQ multiplex PCR; TCRdb's copy has only in-frame clones and lacks some. The sample includes 86,000 or so clones, about 90% seen only once; the top ten take under 3.5%. This specimen consisted of CD4+ or CD8+ T cells sorted from blood, obtained in a trial of the OX40 agonist ivuxolimab. Receptor source: an adult with an advanced solid tumor such as melanoma, head and neck, liver or kidney cancer.

This clone was detected only once. The J gene is TRBJ1-3, the V gene TRBV11-1, with TRBD1 as a possible D gene (5 bases). Germline CDR1 is SGHAT and CDR2 is FQDESV (reference sequence). This CDR3 region has 14 residues. V was clipped by 4 bases and J by 4 bases, with 11 bases between them. The CDR3 sequence: CASSSDSFGNTIYF. The DNA of the CDR3 is TGTGCCAGCAGCTCCGACAGTTTCGGAAACACCATATATTTT.

The chain carries TRBV29-1 and TRBJ2-3; possibly TRBD1 for D (6 bases). V lost 5 bases, J lost 4 bases, and 10 bases lay in between. The CDR3 spans 12 residues. CDR1 and CDR2 (germline): SQVTM, ANQGSEA. The CDR3 sequence is CSVRTEADTQYF. In DNA form, the CDR3 reads TGCAGCGTTCGGACAGAAGCAGATACGCAGTATTTT.

This chain connects TRBV19 to TRBJ1-1, with TRBD1 identical over 8 bases. J gave up 1 base and V 3 bases, and 10 bases lay outside the gene matches. Per the germline V gene, CDR1 is LNHDA and CDR2 is SQIVND (reference sequence). This CDR3 is 17 amino acids long. The CDR3 DNA reads TGTGCCAGTAGTATTGCCCACAACAGGGGGAGGAACACTGAAGCTTTCTTT. This sequence encodes CASSIAHNRGRNTEAFF.

The V call is TRBV28, the J call TRBJ1-2; D is unresolved. CDR3 length: 15 amino acids. The germline V gene encodes CDR1 MDHEN and CDR2 SYDVKM. V lost 1 base and J 8 bases, leaving 17 bases between the germline ends. DNA of the CDR3: TGTGCCAGCAGTTTATTTGAGTCTGGGAGTAACGGCTACACCTTC. Translating it yields CASSLFESGSNGYTF.

A word on this clone: Germline and junction disagree at one end, which may indicate a read error. This sample also contains other DNA sequences that code for the same CDR3. The chain couples TRBV7-2 to TRBJ1-2; 8 nucleotides match TRBD1. Looked up from germline, CDR1 is SGHTA and CDR2 is FQGNSA. The CDR3 consists of 17 residues. The CDR3 bases are TGTGCCAGCAGTTTAGAGGCCGGAACAGGGGGAGGGTATGGCTACACCTTC. This gives the protein CASSLEAGTGGGYGYTF. Based on the CDR3 plus reference TRBV7-2 and TRBJ1-2, the full variable domain is GAGVSQSPSNKVTEKGKDVELRCDPISGHTALYWYRQSLGQGLEFLIYFQGNSAPDKSGLPSDRFSAERTGGSVSTLTIQRTQQEDSAVYLCASSLEAGTGGGYGYTFGSGTRLTVV.

This clone was observed a handful of times. V and J are TRBV28 and TRBJ2-7; the D is unclear. This CDR3 is built from 12 residues. CDR1 is MDHEN and CDR2 is SYDVKM in the germline V gene. V was trimmed by 7 bases and J by 0 bases, leaving 7 bases between them. CDR3 sequence reads: CASTLGSYEQYF. For the CDR3, the DNA is TGTGCCAGCACCCTGGGCTCCTACGAGCAGTACTTC.

This chain joins TRBV6-5 and TRBJ1-5; TRBD1 might be the D (5 bases). Per the germline V gene, CDR1 is MNHEY and CDR2 is SVGAGI. The germline V and J ends were trimmed by 6 bases and 1 base, with 13 bases remaining between them. The CDR3 runs to 15 residues. The CDR3 spells CASRHDSMSNQPQHF. In DNA form, the CDR3 reads TGTGCCAGCAGACACGACAGTATGAGCAATCAGCCCCAGCATTTT.